This T cell receptor (beta chain) was obtained from a study of blood T cell repertoires in COVID-19. Original handling: Amplifying reference gene primers gave estimates of nucleated cell counts. Produced via immunoSEQ multiplex PCR; TCRdb's table is partial and in-frame only. D and trimming were read from the DNA, whereas the V and J calls and clone size are those reported in that table. Of 300,000 to 400,000 clones in the sample, roughly 86% are singletons; the top ten hold around 8.9%. CDR3 length: 15 amino acids. V lost 0 bases and J lost 8; bases outside the gene matches: 4. CDR1 is KGHSH and CDR2 is LQKENI in the germline V gene. Seattle enrolled patients during active infection and tracked them longitudinally.

The rearrangement joins TRBV18 to TRBJ2-2, with 9 bases aligning to TRBD1. Sequenced: peripheral blood. This receptor was obtained from a man aged 25 to 40 with COVID-19, enrolled during active disease. The CDR3 protein is CASSPPGQGSGELFF. The CDR3 nucleotides are TGTGCCAGCTCACCACCGGGACAGGGCTCGGGGGAGCTGTTTTTT.